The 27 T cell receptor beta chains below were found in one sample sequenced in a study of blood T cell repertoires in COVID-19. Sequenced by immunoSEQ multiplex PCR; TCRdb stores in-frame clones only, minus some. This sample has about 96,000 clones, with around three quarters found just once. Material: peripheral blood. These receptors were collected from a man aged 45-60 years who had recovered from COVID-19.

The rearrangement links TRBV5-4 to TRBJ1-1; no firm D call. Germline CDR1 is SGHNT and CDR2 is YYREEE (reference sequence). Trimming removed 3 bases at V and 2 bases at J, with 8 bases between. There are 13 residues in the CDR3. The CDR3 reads CASSSDLNTEAFF. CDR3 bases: TGTGCCAGCAGCTCCGACTTAAACACTGAAGCTTTCTTT.

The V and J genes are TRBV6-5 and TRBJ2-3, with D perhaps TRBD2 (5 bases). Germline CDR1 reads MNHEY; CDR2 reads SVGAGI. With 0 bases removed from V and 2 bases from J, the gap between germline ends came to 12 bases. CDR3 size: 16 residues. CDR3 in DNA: TGTGCCAGCAGTTACTCGAGGGTTCCGATCACAGATACGCAGTATTTT. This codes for CASSYSRVPITDTQYF.

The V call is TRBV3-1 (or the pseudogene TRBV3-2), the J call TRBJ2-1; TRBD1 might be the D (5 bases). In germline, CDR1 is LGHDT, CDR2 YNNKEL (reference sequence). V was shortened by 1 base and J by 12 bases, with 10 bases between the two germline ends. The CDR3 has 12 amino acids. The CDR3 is CASSQAGLRQFF. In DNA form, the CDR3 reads TGTGCCAGCAGCCAAGCAGGGCTGAGGCAGTTCTTC.

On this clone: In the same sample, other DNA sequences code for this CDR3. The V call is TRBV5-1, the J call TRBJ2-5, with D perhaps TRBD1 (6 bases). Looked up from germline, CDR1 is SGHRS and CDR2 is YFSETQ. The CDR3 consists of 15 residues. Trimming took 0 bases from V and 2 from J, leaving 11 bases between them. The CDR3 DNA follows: TGCGCCAGCAGCTTGGGGGGGCTAGGTCAAGAGACCCAGTACTTC. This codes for CASSLGGLGQETQYF. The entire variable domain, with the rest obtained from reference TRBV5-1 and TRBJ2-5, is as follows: KAGVTQTPRYLIKTRGQQVTLSCSPISGHRSVSWYQQTPGQGLQFLFEYFSETQRNKGNFPGRFSGRQFSNSRSEMNVSTLELGDSALYLCASSLGGLGQETQYFGPGTRLLVL.

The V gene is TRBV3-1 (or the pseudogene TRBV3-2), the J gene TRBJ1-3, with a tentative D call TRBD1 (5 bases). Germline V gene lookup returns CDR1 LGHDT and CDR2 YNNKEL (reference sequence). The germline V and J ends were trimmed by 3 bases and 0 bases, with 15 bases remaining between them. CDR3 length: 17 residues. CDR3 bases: TGTGCCAGCAGCCATCTTACGGACACGTACTCTGGAAACACCATATATTTT. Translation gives CASSHLTDTYSGNTIYF.

Here the CDR3 reads CATSETGVGGQPQHF. In nucleotides, the CDR3 is TGTGCCACCAGTGAGACAGGGGTGGGAGGGCAGCCCCAGCATTTT. This chain uses TRBV24-1 with TRBJ1-5, with TRBD1 identical over 8 bases. Per germline, CDR1 KGHDR and CDR2 SFDVKD. V gave up 4 bases and J gave up 7 bases; unmatched junction bases: 8. The CDR3 is 15 residues long.

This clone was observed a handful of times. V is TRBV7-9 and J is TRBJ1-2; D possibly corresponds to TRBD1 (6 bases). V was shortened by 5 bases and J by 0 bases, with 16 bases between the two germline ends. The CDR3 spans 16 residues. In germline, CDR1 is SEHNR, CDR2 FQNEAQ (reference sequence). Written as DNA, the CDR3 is TGTGCCAGCAGCAGCCCTGAACAGGGATCTAACTATGGCTACACCTTC. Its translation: CASSSPEQGSNYGYTF.

CDR3 amino acids: CAISEPSWLAGETQYF. The CDR3 coding sequence is TGTGCCATCAGTGAGCCCTCATGGTTAGCCGGAGAGACCCAGTACTTC. The chain couples TRBV10-3 to TRBJ2-5; no reliable D call. Germline V gene data show CDR1 as ENHRY and CDR2 as SYGVKD. Trimming pared 2 bases from V and 4 bases from J, leaving 17 bases between. The CDR3 covers 16 residues.

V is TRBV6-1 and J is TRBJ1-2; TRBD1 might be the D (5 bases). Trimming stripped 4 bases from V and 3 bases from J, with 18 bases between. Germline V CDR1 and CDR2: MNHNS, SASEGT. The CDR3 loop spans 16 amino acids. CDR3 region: CASSGAAGENYYGYTF. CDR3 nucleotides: TGTGCCAGCAGTGGGGCTGCGGGGGAGAACTACTATGGCTACACCTTC.

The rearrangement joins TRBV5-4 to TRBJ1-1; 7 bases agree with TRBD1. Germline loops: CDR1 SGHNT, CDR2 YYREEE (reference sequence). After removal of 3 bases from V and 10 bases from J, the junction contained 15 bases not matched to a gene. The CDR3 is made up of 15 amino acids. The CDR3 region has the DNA TGTGCCAGCAGCTCGGCCTTGACAGGGTCTGAAGGAGCTTTCTTT. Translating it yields CASSSALTGSEGAFF.

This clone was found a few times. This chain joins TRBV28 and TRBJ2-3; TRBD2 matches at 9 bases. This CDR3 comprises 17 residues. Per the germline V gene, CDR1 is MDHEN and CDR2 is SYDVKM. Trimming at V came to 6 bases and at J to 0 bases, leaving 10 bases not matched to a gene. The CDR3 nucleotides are TGTGCCAGCAGCACCCCCCGAACTAGCGGGAGCACAGATACGCAGTATTTT. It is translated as CASSTPRTSGSTDTQYF.

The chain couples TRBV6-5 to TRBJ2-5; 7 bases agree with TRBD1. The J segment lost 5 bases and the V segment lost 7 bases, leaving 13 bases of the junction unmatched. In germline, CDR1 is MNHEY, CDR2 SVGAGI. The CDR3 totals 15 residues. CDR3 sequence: CASTYLGGPSETQYF. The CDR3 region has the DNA TGTGCCAGCACCTACCTAGGGGGCCCAAGCGAGACCCAGTACTTC.

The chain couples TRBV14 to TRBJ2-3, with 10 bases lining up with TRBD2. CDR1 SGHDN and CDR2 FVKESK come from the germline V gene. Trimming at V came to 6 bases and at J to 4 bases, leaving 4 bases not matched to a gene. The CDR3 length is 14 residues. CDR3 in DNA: TGTGCCAGCAGACCTAGCGGGAGCGCAGATACGCAGTATTTT. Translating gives CASRPSGSADTQYF. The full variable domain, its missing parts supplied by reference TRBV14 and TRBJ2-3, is EAGVTQFPSHSVIEKGQTVTLRCDPISGHDNLYWYRRVMGKEIKFLLHFVKESKQDESGMPNNRFLAERTGGTYSTLKVQPAELEDSGVYFCASRPSGSADTQYFGPGTRLTVL.

The CDR3 nucleotides are TGTGCCACCAGTGATGTGACAGCCCACATGAACACTGAAGCTTTCTTT. As protein: CATSDVTAHMNTEAFF. The gene calls are TRBV24-1 and TRBJ1-1; possible D gene TRBD1, 5 bases. The CDR3 spans 16 residues. Looked up from germline, CDR1 is KGHDR and CDR2 is SFDVKD. The V end was cut by 3 bases, the J end by 0 bases, with 13 bases between.

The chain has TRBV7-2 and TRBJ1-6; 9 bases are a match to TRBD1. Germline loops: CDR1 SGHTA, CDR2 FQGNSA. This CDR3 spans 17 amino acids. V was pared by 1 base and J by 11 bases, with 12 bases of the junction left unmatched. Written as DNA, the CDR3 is TGTGCCAGCAGCTTAGTCGCCGGGACAGGGTTTTATCCACCCCTCCACTTT. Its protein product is CASSLVAGTGFYPPLHF.

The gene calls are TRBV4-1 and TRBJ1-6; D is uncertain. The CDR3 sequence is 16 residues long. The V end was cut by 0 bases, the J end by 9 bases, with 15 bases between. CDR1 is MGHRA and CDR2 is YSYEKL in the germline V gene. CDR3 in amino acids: CASSQDGSGRASPLHF. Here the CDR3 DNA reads TGCGCCAGCAGCCAAGATGGTTCGGGGAGGGCTTCACCCCTCCACTTT.

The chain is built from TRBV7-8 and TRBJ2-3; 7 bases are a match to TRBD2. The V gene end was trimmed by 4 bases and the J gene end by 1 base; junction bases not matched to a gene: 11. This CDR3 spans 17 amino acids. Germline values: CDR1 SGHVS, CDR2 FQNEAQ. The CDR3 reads CASSSPRGSGGTDTQYF. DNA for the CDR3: TGTGCCAGCAGCTCTCCTCGAGGCAGCGGGGGCACAGATACGCAGTATTTT.

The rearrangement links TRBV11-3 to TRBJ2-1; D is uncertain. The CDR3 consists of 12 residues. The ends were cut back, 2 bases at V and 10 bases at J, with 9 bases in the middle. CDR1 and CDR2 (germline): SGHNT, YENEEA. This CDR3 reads CASSLRIEEQFF. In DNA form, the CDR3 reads TGTGCCAGCAGCTTACGTATTGAGGAGCAGTTCTTC.

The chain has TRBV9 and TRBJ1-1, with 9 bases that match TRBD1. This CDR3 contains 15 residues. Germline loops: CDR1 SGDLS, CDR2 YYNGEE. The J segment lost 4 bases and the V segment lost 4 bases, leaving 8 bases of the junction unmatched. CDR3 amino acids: CASSPRTGAGTEAFF. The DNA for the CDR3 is TGTGCCAGCAGCCCGAGGACAGGGGCGGGCACTGAAGCTTTCTTT.

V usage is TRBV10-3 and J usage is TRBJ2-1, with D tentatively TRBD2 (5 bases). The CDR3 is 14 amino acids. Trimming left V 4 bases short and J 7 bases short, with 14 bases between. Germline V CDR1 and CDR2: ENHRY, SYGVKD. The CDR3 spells CAISGREGRNEQFF. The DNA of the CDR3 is TGTGCCATCAGTGGACGGGAAGGTAGAAATGAGCAGTTCTTC.

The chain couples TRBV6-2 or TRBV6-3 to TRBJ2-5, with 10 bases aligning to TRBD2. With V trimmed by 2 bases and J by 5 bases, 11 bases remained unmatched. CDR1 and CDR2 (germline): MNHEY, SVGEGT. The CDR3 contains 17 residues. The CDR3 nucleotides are TGTGCCAGCAGTTACATTGAGCGGGGGGGCTGGTTTGAGACCCAGTACTTC. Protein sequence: CASSYIERGGWFETQYF.

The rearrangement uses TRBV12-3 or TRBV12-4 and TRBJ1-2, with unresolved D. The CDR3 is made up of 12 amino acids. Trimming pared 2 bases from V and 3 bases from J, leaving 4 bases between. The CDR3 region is CASSLSDYGYTF. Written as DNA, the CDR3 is TGTGCCAGCAGTTTAAGCGACTATGGCTACACCTTC.

The CDR3 loop is CASNLRGPGTDTQYF. As DNA, the CDR3 is TGTGCCAGTAACCTCAGGGGGCCTGGCACAGATACGCAGTATTTT. This sequence joins TRBV19 and TRBJ2-3; TRBD1 aligns across 8 bases. The junction had 7 bases not matched to a gene; V was cut back by 7 bases and J by 1 base. In germline, CDR1 is LNHDA, CDR2 SQIVND (reference sequence). The CDR3 has 15 residues.

The CDR3 coding sequence is TGTGCCACCAGAGGGACAGGGGGTAAGATTAGCACAGATACGCAGTATTTT. The encoded protein is CATRGTGGKISTDTQYF. The chain recombines TRBV24-1 with TRBJ2-3; TRBD1 agrees at 11 bases. The CDR3 length is 17 residues. Germline CDR1 KGHDR, CDR2 SFDVKD. J gave up 0 bases and V 7 bases, and 8 bases lay outside the gene matches.

The CDR3, as DNA: TGTGCCAGCAGCCACGGCGGGACAGGGGGCAGGGTTACTGAAGCTTTCTTT. As protein: CASSHGGTGGRVTEAFF. This chain joins TRBV6-2 or TRBV6-3 and TRBJ1-1; TRBD1 matches at 12 bases. Trimming removed 6 bases from V and 5 bases from J; junction bases left unmatched: 13. The CDR3 length is 17 residues. The germline V gene has CDR1 MNHEY and CDR2 SVGEGT.

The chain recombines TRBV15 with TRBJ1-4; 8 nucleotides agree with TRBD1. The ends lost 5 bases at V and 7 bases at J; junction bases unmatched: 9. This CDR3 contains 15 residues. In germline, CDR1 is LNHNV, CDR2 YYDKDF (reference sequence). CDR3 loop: CATSLRTGWFEKLFF. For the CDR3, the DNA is TGTGCCACCAGCCTCAGGACAGGGTGGTTTGAAAAACTGTTTTTT.

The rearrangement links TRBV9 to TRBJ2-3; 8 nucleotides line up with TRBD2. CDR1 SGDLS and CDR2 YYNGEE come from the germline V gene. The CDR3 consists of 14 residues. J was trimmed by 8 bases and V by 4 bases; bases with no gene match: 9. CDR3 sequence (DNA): TGTGCCAGCAGCCCCTCGGGAGGGGGACGTACGCAGTATTTT. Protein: CASSPSGGGRTQYF.